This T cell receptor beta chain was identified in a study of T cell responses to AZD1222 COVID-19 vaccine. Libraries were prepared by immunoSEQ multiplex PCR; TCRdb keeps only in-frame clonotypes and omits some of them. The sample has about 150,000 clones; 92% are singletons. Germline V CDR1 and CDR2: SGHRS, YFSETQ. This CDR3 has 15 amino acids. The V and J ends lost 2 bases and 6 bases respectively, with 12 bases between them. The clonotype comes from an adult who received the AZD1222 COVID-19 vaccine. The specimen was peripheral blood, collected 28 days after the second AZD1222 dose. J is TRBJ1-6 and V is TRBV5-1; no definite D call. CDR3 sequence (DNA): TGCGCCAGCAGCTTCGATTCCGGAGCTAATTCACCCCTCCACTTT. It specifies CASSFDSGANSPLHF.